This entry lists 8 T cell receptor beta chains sequenced from one sample in a study of blood T cell repertoires in COVID-19. The method was immunoSEQ multiplex PCR; TCRdb's version includes in-frame clones alone and lacks a portion of them. The sample records approximately 260,000 clones, around four fifths being singletons. Sequencing used PBMCs or T cells enriched from blood (not recorded which). These receptors all come from a man aged 25 to 45 with acute COVID-19.

This clone showed up just a few times. This rearrangement joins TRBV10-1 to TRBJ2-2, with TRBD1 identical over 8 bases. The CDR3 runs to 15 residues. J was trimmed by 4 bases and V by 5 bases; bases with no gene match: 6. In germline, CDR1 is WNHNN, CDR2 SYGVQD (reference sequence). The CDR3 loop is CASSQNRGSTGELFF. The CDR3 DNA reads TGCGCCAGCAGTCAAAACAGGGGGAGCACCGGGGAGCTGTTTTTT.

The chain uses TRBV4-1 and TRBJ1-1; 7 bases line up with TRBD1. The germline CDR1 and CDR2 sequences are MGHRA and YSYEKL. The length of the CDR3 is 17 residues. V trimming: 4 bases; J trimming: 2 bases; junction bases outside the gene matches: 13. The chain's CDR3 is CASSLHGTAEFNTEAFF. Written as DNA, the CDR3 is TGCGCCAGCAGCCTGCACGGGACAGCAGAATTTAACACTGAAGCTTTCTTT.

This rearrangement joins TRBV19 to TRBJ2-1, with D maybe TRBD2 (7 bases). V lost 7 bases to trimming and J lost 8 bases, with 21 bases between them. This CDR3 has 15 residues. The germline V gene encodes CDR1 LNHDA and CDR2 SQIVND (reference sequence). The CDR3 coding sequence is TGTGCCAGTACCCCCGTTGTGGGGGGGCTGGATGAGCAGTTCTTC. Translated: CASTPVVGGLDEQFF.

The chain joins TRBV28 to TRBJ2-1; D is undetermined. Germline V lookup: CDR1 MDHEN, CDR2 SYDVKM. The germline V and J ends were trimmed by 5 bases and 7 bases, with 6 bases remaining between them. The length of the CDR3 is 11 residues. CDR3 sequence: CASSTNNEQFF. As DNA, the CDR3 is TGTGCCAGCAGTACAAATAATGAGCAGTTCTTC. The variable domain in full, with the rest retrieved from reference TRBV28 and TRBJ2-1, is DVKVTQSSRYLVKRTGEKVFLECVQDMDHENMFWYRQDPGLGLRLIYFSYDVKMKEKGDIPEGYSVSREKKERFSLILESASTNQTSMYLCASSTNNEQFFGPGTRLTVL.

The chain uses TRBV27 and TRBJ2-6; 9 bases agree with TRBD1. Trimming took 6 bases from V and 4 from J; bases not matched to a gene: 7. This CDR3 has 16 residues. Germline V gives CDR1 MNHEY, CDR2 SMNVEV (reference sequence). As DNA, the CDR3 is TGTGCCAGCAGGCCGGACAGGGGTCCAGGGGCCAACGTCCTGACTTTC. It codes for CASRPDRGPGANVLTF.

This clone showed up many times. The chain recombines TRBV27 with TRBJ1-1; possible D gene TRBD1, 6 bases. Germline CDR1 MNHEY, CDR2 SMNVEV (reference sequence). With 4 bases removed from V and 10 bases from J, the gap between germline ends came to 16 bases. This CDR3 is built from 13 residues. In nucleotides, the CDR3 is TGTGCCAGCAGTTGGCAGGGCGGGGGGGCAGCTTTCTTT. It encodes CASSWQGGGAAFF.

This chain connects TRBV9 to TRBJ2-2; the match to TRBD2 covers 8 bases. Trimming at V came to 2 bases and at J to 0 bases, leaving 3 bases not matched to a gene. Germline V lookup: CDR1 SGDLS, CDR2 YYNGEE. The CDR3 is 16 residues long. The CDR3 loop reads CASSVALAANTGELFF. CDR3 nucleotide sequence: TGTGCCAGCAGCGTCGCACTAGCGGCGAACACCGGGGAGCTGTTTTTT.

This rearrangement joins TRBV7-2 to TRBJ1-3, with TRBD1 matching 7 bases. J was trimmed by 0 bases and V by 2 bases; bases with no gene match: 7. Per the germline V gene, CDR1 is SGHTA and CDR2 is FQGNSA. This CDR3 contains 17 residues. CDR3 nucleotide sequence: TGTGCCAGCAGCTTACCAGGGACAGCTAGCTCTGGAAACACCATATATTTT. Translation: CASSLPGTASSGNTIYF. The complete variable domain, with remaining parts taken from reference TRBV7-2 and TRBJ1-3, reads GAGVSQSPSNKVTEKGKDVELRCDPISGHTALYWYRQSLGQGLEFLIYFQGNSAPDKSGLPSDRFSAERTGGSVSTLTIQRTQQEDSAVYLCASSLPGTASSGNTIYFGEGSWLTVV.